This TCR beta chain was found in a study of blood T cell repertoires in COVID-19. How the authors handled the data: Amplification of reference gene primers was used by the study to estimate nucleated cell counts. Assay: immunoSEQ multiplex PCR; the TCRdb copy retains only in-frame clones and omits some. Clonal size and the V and J genes are those of that table, whereas D and trimming came from the DNA. The table lists about 150,000 clones, 85% to 90% of them singletons. J lost 1 base, V lost 3 bases, and 4 bases had no gene match. Germline CDR1 SGDLS, CDR2 YYNGEE. The CDR3 is 15 residues long. The TCR was taken from a woman in her forties with acute or convalescent COVID-19. The sequenced sample was peripheral blood. The chain recombines TRBV9 with TRBJ2-5, with 9 bases fitting TRBD1. This CDR3 is CASSAGTGPQETQYF. The CDR3 DNA sequence: TGTGCCAGCAGCGCCGGGACAGGGCCCCAAGAGACCCAGTACTTC.